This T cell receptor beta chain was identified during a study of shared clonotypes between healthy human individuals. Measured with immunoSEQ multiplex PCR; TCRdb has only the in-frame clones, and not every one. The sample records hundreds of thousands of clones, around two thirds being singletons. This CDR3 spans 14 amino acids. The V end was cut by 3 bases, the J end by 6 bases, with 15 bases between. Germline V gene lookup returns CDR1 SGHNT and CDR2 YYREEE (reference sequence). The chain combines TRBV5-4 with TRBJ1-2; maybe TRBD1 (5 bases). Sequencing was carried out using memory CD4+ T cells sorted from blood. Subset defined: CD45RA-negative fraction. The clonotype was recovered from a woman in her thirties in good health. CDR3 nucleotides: TGTGCCAGCAGCTCCTACCAGGGATTTAATGGCTACACCTTC. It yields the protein CASSSYQGFNGYTF.